The clone carrying this T cell receptor beta chain was recorded at least ten times. This entry belongs to a study of Graves' ophthalmopathy and Graves' hyperthyroidism. RNA transcripts served as template for amplifying TCR beta CDR3 sequences. Second-round multiplex PCR came after first-round RT-PCR with HTBI primers. Each CDR3 protein is one row after TCRdb ran MiXCR on the multiplex PCR reads. Of about 380,000 distinct CDR3 sequences detected, roughly 14% appear once; the ten largest clones hold 7%. Trimming left V 3 bases short and J 0 bases short, with 24 bases between. Germline CDR1 DFQATT, CDR2 SNEGSKA (reference sequence). The CDR3 totals 19 residues.

This chain connects TRBV20-1 to TRBJ1-5; D is perhaps TRBD1 (5 bases). The sequence was collected from a woman aged 18 to 35 with stable Graves' hyperthyroidism. Sequenced input: peripheral blood. The CDR3: CSARAPTRGLGNSNQPQHF. The CDR3 DNA reads TGCAGTGCTAGGGCCCCCACCCGGGGGTTGGGTAATAGCAATCAGCCCCAGCATTTT.